Listed below are T cell receptor beta chains from one sample, sequenced in a study of CD8 T cells in ankylosing spondylitis. From the 5' RACE reads, TCRdb called clonotypes with MiXCR, one entry per CDR3 protein. This sample has 200,000 to 300,000 distinct CDR3 sequences, with around 7.8% found just once. The sample consisted of blood, either unsorted or a sorted T cell fraction (not recorded which). These receptor sequences come from a male donor with ankylosing spondylitis or in good health (not recorded which). CDR3s include the opening cysteine and the closing phenylalanine or tryptophan. Fields, in order: V gene, J gene, D gene, clone size, CDR3 protein, CDR3 DNA. The D gene is left open where the match is weak. Size values are once, few and many counts, or a class for expanded clones, and some rows have none.

v_call: TRBV6-1; j_call: TRBJ1-2; d_call: NA; clone_size: many; cdr3_aa: CASTQLGTVNGYTF; cdr3_nt: TGTGCCAGCACCCAACTTGGGACGGTGAATGGCTACACCTTC
v_call: TRBV12-3/TRBV12-4; j_call: TRBJ2-7; d_call: TRBD2; clone_size: NA; cdr3_aa: CASSLTSGRSEQYF; cdr3_nt: TGTGCCAGCAGTTTGACTAGCGGGAGGAGTGAGCAGTACTTC
v_call: TRBV20-1; j_call: TRBJ2-3; d_call: TRBD2; clone_size: many; cdr3_aa: CSAREGLAGASDTQYF; cdr3_nt: TGCAGTGCTAGAGAGGGACTAGCGGGAGCATCAGATACGCAGTATTTT
v_call: TRBV7-2; j_call: TRBJ2-1; d_call: TRBD1; clone_size: NA; cdr3_aa: CASRPDRALDEQFF; cdr3_nt: TGTGCCAGCAGACCCGACAGGGCCCTTGATGAGCAGTTCTTC
v_call: TRBV30; j_call: TRBJ2-7; d_call: TRBD2; clone_size: many; cdr3_aa: CAWSRIRTSGSNYEQYF; cdr3_nt: TGTGCCTGGAGTAGAATCCGGACTAGCGGGAGTAACTACGAGCAGTACTTC
v_call: TRBV30; j_call: TRBJ1-5; d_call: NA; clone_size: many; cdr3_aa: CAWGENSNQPQHF; cdr3_nt: TGTGCCTGGGGCGAAAATAGCAATCAGCCCCAGCATTTT
v_call: TRBV4-3; j_call: TRBJ1-1; d_call: NA; clone_size: many; cdr3_aa: CASSQDRSGPNTEAFF; cdr3_nt: TGCGCCAGCAGCCAAGATCGAAGTGGGCCGAACACTGAAGCTTTCTTT
v_call: TRBV6-1; j_call: TRBJ1-2; d_call: NA; clone_size: many; cdr3_aa: CASRGLGQPNLGYTF; cdr3_nt: TGTGCCAGCAGGGGATTGGGGCAGCCTAACCTGGGCTACACCTTC
v_call: TRBV12-3/TRBV12-4; j_call: TRBJ2-5; d_call: NA; clone_size: many; cdr3_aa: CASRPTRRETQYF; cdr3_nt: TGTGCCAGCAGACCGACTAGAAGGGAGACCCAGTACTTC
v_call: TRBV4-3; j_call: TRBJ1-2; d_call: TRBD1; clone_size: many; cdr3_aa: CASSQDRQGTYGYTF; cdr3_nt: TGCGCCAGCAGCCAAGACCGACAGGGCACCTATGGCTACACCTTC
v_call: TRBV5-1; j_call: TRBJ2-1; d_call: TRBD2; clone_size: many; cdr3_aa: CASSLRSGTSEGEQFF; cdr3_nt: TGCGCCAGCAGCCTGAGGTCCGGGACTAGCGAGGGCGAGCAGTTCTTC
v_call: TRBV29-1; j_call: TRBJ2-1; d_call: TRBD1; clone_size: many; cdr3_aa: CSVEGRQGARDNEQFF; cdr3_nt: TGCAGCGTTGAAGGCCGACAGGGGGCTAGGGACAATGAGCAGTTCTTC
v_call: TRBV6-5; j_call: TRBJ1-5; d_call: NA; clone_size: many; cdr3_aa: CASSYSMVQPQHF; cdr3_nt: TGTGCCAGCAGTTACTCGATGGTCCAGCCCCAGCATTTT
v_call: TRBV6-1; j_call: TRBJ2-7; d_call: NA; clone_size: few; cdr3_aa: CASSENKGYTYSYEQYF; cdr3_nt: TGTGCCAGCAGTGAAAATAAAGGGTACACGTACTCCTACGAGCAGTACTTC
v_call: TRBV7-2; j_call: TRBJ1-2; d_call: TRBD1; clone_size: NA; cdr3_aa: CASTPGQGPYGYPF; cdr3_nt: TGTGCCAGCACCCCAGGACAGGGACCCTATGGCTACCCCTTC
v_call: TRBV5-1; j_call: TRBJ2-7; d_call: TRBD2; clone_size: many; cdr3_aa: CASKALAGVWEQYF; cdr3_nt: TGCGCCAGCAAGGCTCTAGCGGGAGTTTGGGAGCAGTACTTC
v_call: TRBV28; j_call: TRBJ1-5; d_call: NA; clone_size: few; cdr3_aa: CASSPRGGYSNQPQHF; cdr3_nt: TGTGCCAGCAGTCCCCGCGGGGGATATAGCAATCAGCCCCAGCATTTT
v_call: TRBV30; j_call: TRBJ2-3; d_call: NA; clone_size: many; cdr3_aa: CAWNSGASVTDTQYF; cdr3_nt: TGTGCCTGGAATTCGGGGGCCTCAGTCACAGATACGCAGTATTTT
v_call: TRBV20-1; j_call: TRBJ2-5; d_call: NA; clone_size: NA; cdr3_aa: CSASLVSETQYF; cdr3_nt: TGCAGTGCTAGTCTAGTTTCAGAGACCCAGTACTTC
v_call: TRBV7-2; j_call: TRBJ2-2; d_call: TRBD2; clone_size: many; cdr3_aa: CASSPRTSGNSGELFF; cdr3_nt: TGTGCCAGCAGCCCGAGGACTAGCGGGAATAGCGGGGAGCTGTTTTTT
v_call: TRBV7-9; j_call: TRBJ2-7; d_call: NA; clone_size: many; cdr3_aa: CASSERDEQYF; cdr3_nt: TGTGCCAGCAGCGAACGGGACGAGCAGTACTTC
v_call: TRBV5-1; j_call: TRBJ1-1; d_call: NA; clone_size: many; cdr3_aa: CASSTDGEFEAFF; cdr3_nt: TGCGCCAGCAGCACAGACGGGGAATTTGAAGCTTTCTTT
v_call: TRBV20-1; j_call: TRBJ1-4; d_call: NA; clone_size: many; cdr3_aa: CSASRGTEKLFF; cdr3_nt: TGCAGTGCTAGCAGAGGCACCGAAAAACTGTTTTTT
v_call: TRBV20-1; j_call: TRBJ1-5; d_call: TRBD1; clone_size: few; cdr3_aa: CSARPGQGANQPQHF; cdr3_nt: TGCAGTGCTAGACCCGGACAGGGGGCCAATCAGCCCCAGCATTTT
v_call: TRBV10-3; j_call: TRBJ1-1; d_call: TRBD1; clone_size: many; cdr3_aa: CAISGMGQGVNTEAFF; cdr3_nt: TGTGCCATCAGCGGGATGGGACAGGGGGTGAACACTGAAGCTTTCTTT
v_call: TRBV7-2; j_call: TRBJ2-1; d_call: NA; clone_size: many; cdr3_aa: CASSSLWNEQFF; cdr3_nt: TGTGCCAGCAGCTCTCTTTGGAATGAGCAGTTCTTC
v_call: TRBV12-3/TRBV12-4; j_call: TRBJ2-7; d_call: TRBD1; clone_size: NA; cdr3_aa: CASGTVYEQYF; cdr3_nt: TGTGCCAGCGGGACAGTCTACGAGCAGTACTTC
v_call: TRBV29-1; j_call: TRBJ2-3; d_call: TRBD2; clone_size: many; cdr3_aa: CSVDWLAGNTDTQYF; cdr3_nt: TGCAGCGTTGATTGGTTAGCGGGGAACACAGATACGCAGTATTTT
v_call: TRBV20-1; j_call: TRBJ1-1; d_call: NA; clone_size: many; cdr3_aa: CSAREEGNTEAFF; cdr3_nt: TGCAGTGCTAGAGAAGAGGGGAACACTGAAGCTTTCTTT
v_call: TRBV20-1; j_call: TRBJ2-1; d_call: TRBD2; clone_size: many; cdr3_aa: CSASGTSGVHEQFF; cdr3_nt: TGCAGTGCTAGCGGGACTAGCGGGGTTCATGAGCAGTTCTTC
v_call: TRBV30; j_call: TRBJ2-1; d_call: NA; clone_size: NA; cdr3_aa: CAWSVNSRQQFF; cdr3_nt: TGTGCCTGGAGTGTGAACAGTCGCCAGCAGTTCTTC
v_call: TRBV20-1; j_call: TRBJ2-4; d_call: NA; clone_size: many; cdr3_aa: CSAYRDLSAAKNIQYF; cdr3_nt: TGCAGTGCGTACAGGGATTTGAGTGCGGCCAAAAACATTCAGTACTTC
v_call: TRBV5-1; j_call: TRBJ2-3; d_call: NA; clone_size: few; cdr3_aa: CASSLDGATDTQYF; cdr3_nt: TGCGCCAGCAGCTTGGACGGCGCCACAGATACGCAGTATTTT
v_call: TRBV7-2; j_call: TRBJ2-1; d_call: NA; clone_size: NA; cdr3_aa: CASSPSVYNEQFF; cdr3_nt: TGTGCCAGCAGCCCTAGCGTCTACAATGAGCAGTTCTTC
v_call: TRBV20-1; j_call: TRBJ2-7; d_call: TRBD1; clone_size: few; cdr3_aa: CSAREPDRVIRGEQYF; cdr3_nt: TGCAGTGCTAGAGAGCCGGACAGGGTAATAAGGGGCGAGCAGTACTTC
v_call: TRBV2; j_call: TRBJ2-3; d_call: NA; clone_size: few; cdr3_aa: CASSEAGGEAGATDTQYF; cdr3_nt: TGTGCCAGCAGTGAAGCTGGAGGGGAAGCAGGGGCAACAGATACGCAGTATTTT
v_call: TRBV29-1; j_call: TRBJ1-4; d_call: TRBD1; clone_size: many; cdr3_aa: CSVRTGGEKLFF; cdr3_nt: TGCAGCGTCCGGACAGGGGGAGAAAAACTGTTTTTT
v_call: TRBV5-1; j_call: TRBJ2-7; d_call: NA; clone_size: few; cdr3_aa: CASSLVGQDYEQYF; cdr3_nt: TGCGCCAGCAGCTTGGTCGGGCAGGACTACGAGCAGTACTTC
v_call: TRBV7-2; j_call: TRBJ2-3; d_call: NA; clone_size: many; cdr3_aa: CASSSRANPDTQYF; cdr3_nt: TGTGCCAGCAGCTCCCGGGCAAACCCAGATACGCAGTATTTT
v_call: TRBV2; j_call: TRBJ2-4; d_call: NA; clone_size: many; cdr3_aa: CASSYQPGTLHIQYF; cdr3_nt: TGTGCCAGCAGCTACCAACCCGGGACGTTGCACATTCAGTACTTC
v_call: TRBV7-2; j_call: TRBJ2-3; d_call: NA; clone_size: many; cdr3_aa: CASSLLLAGLDTQYF; cdr3_nt: TGTGCCAGCAGCTTATTGTTAGCAGGGTTGGATACGCAGTATTTT
v_call: TRBV5-5; j_call: TRBJ2-2; d_call: TRBD2; clone_size: many; cdr3_aa: CASSLTAGEYTGELFF; cdr3_nt: TGTGCCAGCAGCTTGACGGCGGGGGAGTACACCGGGGAGCTGTTTTTT
v_call: TRBV30; j_call: TRBJ1-4; d_call: NA; clone_size: many; cdr3_aa: CAWSRGGEKLFF; cdr3_nt: TGTGCCTGGAGTCGAGGGGGGGAAAAACTGTTTTTT